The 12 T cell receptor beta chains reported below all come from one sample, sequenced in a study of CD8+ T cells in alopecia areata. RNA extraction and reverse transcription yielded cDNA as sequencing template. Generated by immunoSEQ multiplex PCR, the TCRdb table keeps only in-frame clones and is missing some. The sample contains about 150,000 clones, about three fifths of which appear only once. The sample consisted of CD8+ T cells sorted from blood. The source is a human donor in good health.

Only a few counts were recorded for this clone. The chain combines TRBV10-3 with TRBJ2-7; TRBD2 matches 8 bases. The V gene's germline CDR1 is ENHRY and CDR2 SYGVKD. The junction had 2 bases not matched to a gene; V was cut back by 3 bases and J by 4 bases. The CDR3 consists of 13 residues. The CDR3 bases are TGTGCCATCAGTGACGAGCGGGAGTACGAGCAGTACTTC. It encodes CAISDEREYEQYF.

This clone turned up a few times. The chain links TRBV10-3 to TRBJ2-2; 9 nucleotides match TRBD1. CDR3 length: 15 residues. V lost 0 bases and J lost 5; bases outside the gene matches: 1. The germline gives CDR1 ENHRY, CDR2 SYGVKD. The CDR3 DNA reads TGTGCCATCAGTGAGTCCGGACAGGGGACCGGGGAGCTGTTTTTT. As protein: CAISESGQGTGELFF.

CDR3 sequence reads: CAWSGWTGLEMNYGYTF. The CDR3 DNA reads TGTGCCTGGAGTGGGTGGACAGGGCTGGAGATGAACTATGGCTACACCTTC. The chain couples TRBV30 to TRBJ1-2; 8 bases map to TRBD1. The CDR3 spans 17 residues. From germline, CDR1 is GTSNPN and CDR2 SVGIG (reference sequence). Trimming took 1 base from V and 2 from J; bases not matched to a gene: 12. The whole variable domain, filled in from reference TRBV30 and TRBJ1-2, reads SQTIHQWPATLVQPVGSPLSLECTVEGTSNPNLYWYRQAAGRGLQLLFYSVGIGQISSEVPQNLSASRPQDRQFILSSKKLLLSDSGFYLCAWSGWTGLEMNYGYTFGSGTRLTVV.

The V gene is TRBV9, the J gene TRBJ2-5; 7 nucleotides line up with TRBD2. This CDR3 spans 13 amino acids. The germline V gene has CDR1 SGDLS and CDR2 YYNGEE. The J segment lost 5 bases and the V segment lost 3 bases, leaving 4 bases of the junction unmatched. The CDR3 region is CASSAGGPETQYF. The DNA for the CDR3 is TGTGCCAGCAGCGCGGGAGGTCCCGAGACCCAGTACTTC.

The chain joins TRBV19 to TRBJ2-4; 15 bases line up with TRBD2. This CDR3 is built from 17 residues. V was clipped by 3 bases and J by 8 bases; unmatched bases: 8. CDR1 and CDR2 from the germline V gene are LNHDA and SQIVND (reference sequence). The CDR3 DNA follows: TGTGCCAGTAGTATGGGACTAGCGGGAGGCCGGGGGGACATTCAGTACTTC. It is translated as CASSMGLAGGRGDIQYF.

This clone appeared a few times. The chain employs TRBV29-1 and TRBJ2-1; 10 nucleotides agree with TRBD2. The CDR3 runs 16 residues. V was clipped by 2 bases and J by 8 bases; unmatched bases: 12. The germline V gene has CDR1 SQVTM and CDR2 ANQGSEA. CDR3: CSVEKPASGRTHEQFF. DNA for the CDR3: TGCAGCGTTGAAAAACCGGCTAGCGGGAGAACCCATGAGCAGTTCTTC.

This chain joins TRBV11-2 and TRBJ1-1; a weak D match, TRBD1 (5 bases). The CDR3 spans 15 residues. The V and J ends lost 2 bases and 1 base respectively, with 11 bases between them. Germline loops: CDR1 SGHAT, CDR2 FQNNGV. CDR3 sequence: CASSLRSGPNTEAFF. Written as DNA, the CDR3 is TGTGCCAGCAGCTTAAGGTCGGGGCCGAACACTGAAGCTTTCTTT.

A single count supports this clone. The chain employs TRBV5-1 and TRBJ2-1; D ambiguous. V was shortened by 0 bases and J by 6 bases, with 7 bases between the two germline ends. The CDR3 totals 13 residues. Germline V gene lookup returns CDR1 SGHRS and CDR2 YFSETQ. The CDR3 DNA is TGCGCCAGCAGCTTGGACAGCACCAATGAGCAGTTCTTC. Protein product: CASSLDSTNEQFF.

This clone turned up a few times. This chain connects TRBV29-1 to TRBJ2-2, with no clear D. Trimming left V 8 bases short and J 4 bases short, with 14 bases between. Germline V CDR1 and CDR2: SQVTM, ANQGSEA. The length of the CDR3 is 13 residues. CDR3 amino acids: CSCTLKSTGELFF. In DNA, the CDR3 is TGCAGCTGTACCTTGAAGAGCACCGGGGAGCTGTTTTTT.

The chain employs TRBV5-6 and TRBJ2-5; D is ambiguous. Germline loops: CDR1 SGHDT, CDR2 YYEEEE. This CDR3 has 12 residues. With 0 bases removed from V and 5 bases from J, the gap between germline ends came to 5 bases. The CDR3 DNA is TGTGCCAGCAGCTTGGAATCCGAGACCCAGTACTTC. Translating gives CASSLESETQYF.

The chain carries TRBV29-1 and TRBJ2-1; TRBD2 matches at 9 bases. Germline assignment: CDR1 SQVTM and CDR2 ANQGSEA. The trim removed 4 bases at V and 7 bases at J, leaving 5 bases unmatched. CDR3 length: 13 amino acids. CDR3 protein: CSVGREGPNEQFF. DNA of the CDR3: TGCAGCGTTGGGCGGGAGGGCCCGAATGAGCAGTTCTTC.

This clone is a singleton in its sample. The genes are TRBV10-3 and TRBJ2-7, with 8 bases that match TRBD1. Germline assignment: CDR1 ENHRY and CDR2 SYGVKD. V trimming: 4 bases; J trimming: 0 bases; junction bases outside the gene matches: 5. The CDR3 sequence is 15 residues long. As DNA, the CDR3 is TGTGCCATCAGTGGGACAGGGTCCCGCTCCTACGAGCAGTACTTC. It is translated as CAISGTGSRSYEQYF.